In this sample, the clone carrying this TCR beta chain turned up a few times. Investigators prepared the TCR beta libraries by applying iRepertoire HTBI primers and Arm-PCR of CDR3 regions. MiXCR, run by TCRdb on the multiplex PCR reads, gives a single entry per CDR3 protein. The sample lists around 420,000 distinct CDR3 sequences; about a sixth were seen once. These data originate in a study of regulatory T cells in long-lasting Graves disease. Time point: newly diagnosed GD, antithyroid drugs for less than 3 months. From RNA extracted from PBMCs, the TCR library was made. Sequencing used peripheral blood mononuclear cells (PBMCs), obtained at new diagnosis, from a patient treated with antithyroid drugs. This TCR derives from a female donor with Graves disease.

CDR3 coding DNA: TGTGCCAGCAGGGCAAATTATAACACTGAAGCTTTCTTT. It codes for CASRANYNTEAFF. The V gene is TRBV2, the J gene TRBJ1-1, with unresolved D. CDR3 length equals 13 residues. Germline values: CDR1 SNHLY, CDR2 FYNNEI. V was clipped by 6 bases and J by 2 bases, with 10 bases between them.